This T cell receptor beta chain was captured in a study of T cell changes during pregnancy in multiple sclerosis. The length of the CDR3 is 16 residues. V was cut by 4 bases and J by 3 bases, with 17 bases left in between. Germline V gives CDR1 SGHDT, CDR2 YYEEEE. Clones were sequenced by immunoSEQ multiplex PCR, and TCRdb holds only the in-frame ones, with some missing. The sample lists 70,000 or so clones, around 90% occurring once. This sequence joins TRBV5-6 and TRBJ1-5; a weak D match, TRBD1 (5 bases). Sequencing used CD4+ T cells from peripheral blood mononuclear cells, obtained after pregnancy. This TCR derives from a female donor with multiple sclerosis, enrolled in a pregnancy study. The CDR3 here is CASSAYGTRDNQPQHF. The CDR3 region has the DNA TGTGCCAGCAGCGCGTACGGGACTCGAGACAATCAGCCCCAGCATTTT. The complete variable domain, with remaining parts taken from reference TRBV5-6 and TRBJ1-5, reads DAGVTQSPTHLIKTRGQQVTLRCSPKSGHDTVSWYQQALGQGPQFIFQYYEEEERQRGNFPDRFSGHQFPNYSSELNVNALLLGDSALYLCASSAYGTRDNQPQHFGDGTRLSIL.